Here is one TCR beta chain with its context. The germline CDR1 and CDR2 sequences are SGHDT and YYEEEE. The CDR3 has 17 residues. V was pared by 0 bases and J by 4 bases, with 11 bases of the junction left unmatched. Generated by immunoSEQ multiplex PCR, the TCRdb table keeps only in-frame clones and is missing some. The sample lists about 400,000 clones; over 90% were seen once. This entry is derived from a study of shared T cell receptors in the human thymus. The clonotype comes from a human donor. Sequenced material: thymocytes. The chain combines TRBV5-6 with TRBJ2-7, with TRBD2 identical over 9 bases. The CDR3: CASSLGAGGPTGYEQYF. For the CDR3, the DNA is TGTGCCAGCAGCTTGGGAGCGGGAGGACCAACCGGGTACGAGCAGTACTTC.